This T cell receptor (beta chain) comes out of a study of OX40 agonist ivuxolimab in advanced cancers. Study in general: Three individuals attained partial responses, comprising one hepatocellular carcinoma case and two cutaneous melanoma cases.

Method: immunoSEQ multiplex PCR; TCRdb's copy keeps in-frame clones and lacks some. The sample records roughly 55,000 clones, 75% to 90% being singletons. This clone was seen a single time. The specimen was CD4+ or CD8+ T cells sorted from blood, collected in a trial of the OX40 agonist ivuxolimab. The TCR originated in an adult with an advanced solid tumor such as melanoma, head and neck, liver or kidney cancer.

The CDR3 loop reads CASNSQLDYGYTF. The CDR3 coding sequence is TGTGCCAGCAACTCCCAGTTGGACTATGGCTACACCTTC. This rearrangement joins TRBV28 to TRBJ1-2; D remains unclear. CDR3 length equals 13 residues. The V end lost 7 bases, the J end lost 3 bases, and 12 bases lay between the germline ends. CDR1 MDHEN and CDR2 SYDVKM come from the germline V gene.